Sequencing of this T cell receptor (beta chain) was carried out in a study of T-cell memory formation after mild COVID-19. TCRdb fed the 5' RACE reads into MiXCR, producing one record per CDR3 protein. Of nearly 350,000 distinct CDR3 sequences listed, over 10% were seen once; the top ten hold 20% to 25%. Trimming pared 6 bases from V and 2 bases from J, leaving 17 bases between. Germline V gene sequence: CDR1 DFQATT, CDR2 SNEGSKA (reference sequence). There are 15 residues in the CDR3. The chain couples TRBV20-1 to TRBJ2-1; D gene unclear. The TCR sequence derives from a man aged 18 to 29 who had mild COVID-19 (a few samples of this study predate the infection). Cell type and time point are not known. Input material: PBMCs or a T cell subset sorted from them (not recorded which). In DNA, the CDR3 is TGCAGTGCCACCTATAGAGTTGGGACCTACAATGAGCAGTTCTTC. Translation: CSATYRVGTYNEQFF.